The text below deals with one TCR beta chain. Only in-frame clones appear in the TCRdb table, and some are missing; sequencing was by immunoSEQ multiplex PCR. The data contain approximately 300,000 clones, around 82% of them seen just once; the ten biggest clones take up roughly 0.87%. This entry belongs to a study of blood T cell repertoires in COVID-19. The CDR3 spans 12 residues. Germline CDR1 SNHLY, CDR2 FYNNEI. With 6 bases removed from V and 4 bases from J, the gap between germline ends came to 9 bases. Sequences were obtained from peripheral blood. The V and J genes are TRBV2 and TRBJ1-2, with a weak D call TRBD1 (5 bases). The sequence was obtained from a human donor with COVID-19, enrolled during active disease. The donor label of this sample is uncertain. CDR3 sequence (DNA): TGTGCCAGCAGGGCAGACAGCTATGGCTACACCTTC. Encoded protein: CASRADSYGYTF.